This record concerns one T cell receptor (beta chain) sequence. This entry is derived from a study of tumour-infiltrating T cells in Burkitt lymphoma. Overall study context: Survival, overall and progression-free, tracked with productive clonality.

Clones were sequenced by immunoSEQ multiplex PCR, and TCRdb holds only the in-frame ones, with some missing. The repertoire holds under 2,500 clones, roughly 80% seen once, with 7.1% in the top ten. The V and J ends lost 5 bases and 5 bases respectively, with 15 bases between them. The CDR3 totals 15 residues. The germline CDR1 and CDR2 sequences are SGHVS and FQNEAQ. The source is a human donor with diffuse large B-cell lymphoma. Sequencing was performed on tumor tissue. This chain joins TRBV7-8 and TRBJ1-4, with D unclear. CDR3: CASSANTQPNEKLFF. In DNA form, the CDR3 reads TGTGCCAGCAGCGCCAACACACAGCCCAATGAAAAACTGTTTTTT.